The clone carrying this T cell receptor (beta chain) has only a few counts. Its antigen is as yet unknown. This CDR3 has 15 residues. CDR1 is MNHEY and CDR2 is SMNVEV in the germline V gene (reference sequence). V was trimmed by 6 bases and J by 2 bases, leaving 16 bases between them. This sample is drawn from a study of T cells in Graves' hyperthyroidism and ophthalmopathy. Template material for amplifying TCR beta CDR3 regions consisted of RNA transcripts. The TCR CDR3 first-round RT-PCR relied on the HTBI primer set. TCRdb independently ran MiXCR on the multiplex PCR reads; one entry per CDR3 protein. Counted here are hundreds of thousands of distinct CDR3 sequences, about 18% occurring once; the ten biggest clones make up less than 70%. A Clinical Activity Score of at least 3, a NOSPECS grade of at least 4 and a duration under 3 months were recorded in the ophthalmopathy patients. Whole-study results and caveats: Blood samples included most of the expanded thyroid clonotypes exceeding 0.001. Researchers report that a 13 V-J model separated ophthalmopathy from stable hyperthyroidism.

This sequence originates from a woman aged 55-75 years with Graves' ophthalmopathy. The chain couples TRBV27 to TRBJ1-2; the D is unclear. Sample: blood. CDR3 loop: CASSPQMGWNYGYTF. The CDR3 DNA follows: TGTGCCAGCAGCCCTCAAATGGGGTGGAACTATGGCTACACCTTC.